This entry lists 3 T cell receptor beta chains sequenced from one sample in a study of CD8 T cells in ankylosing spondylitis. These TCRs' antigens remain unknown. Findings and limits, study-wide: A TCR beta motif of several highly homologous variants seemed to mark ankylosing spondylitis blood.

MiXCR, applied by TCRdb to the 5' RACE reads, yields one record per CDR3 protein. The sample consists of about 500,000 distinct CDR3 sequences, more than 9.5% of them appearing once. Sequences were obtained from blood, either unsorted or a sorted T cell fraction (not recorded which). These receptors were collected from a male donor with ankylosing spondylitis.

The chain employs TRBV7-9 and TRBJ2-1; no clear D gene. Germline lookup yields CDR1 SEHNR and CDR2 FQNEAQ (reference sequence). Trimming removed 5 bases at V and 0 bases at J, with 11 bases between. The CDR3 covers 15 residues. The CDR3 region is CASSDGRSSYNEQFF. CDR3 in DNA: TGTGCCAGCAGCGATGGCCGTAGCTCCTACAATGAGCAGTTCTTC.

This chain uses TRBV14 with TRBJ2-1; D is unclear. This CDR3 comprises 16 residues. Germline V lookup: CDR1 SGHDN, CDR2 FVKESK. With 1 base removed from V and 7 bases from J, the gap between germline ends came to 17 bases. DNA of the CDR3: TGTGCCAGCAGCCAAGGTCCGGGCCCCCCATTGAATGAGCAGTTCTTC. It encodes CASSQGPGPPLNEQFF.

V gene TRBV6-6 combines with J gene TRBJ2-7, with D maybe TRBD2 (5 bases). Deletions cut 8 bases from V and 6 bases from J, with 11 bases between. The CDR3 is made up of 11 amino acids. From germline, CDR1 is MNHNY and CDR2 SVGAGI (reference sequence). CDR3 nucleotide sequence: TGTGCCAGCGGAGAGGGTTTCGAGCAGTACTTC. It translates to CASGEGFEQYF.